This passage covers 12 T cell receptor beta chains from one sample sequenced in a study of T cell repertoires in cytomegalovirus infection. No cognate antigen is known for these TCRs. TCRdb ran MiXCR on the reads and lists one entry per CDR3 protein. The table includes under 30,000 distinct CDR3 sequences, 20% to 25% detected once. The material sequenced was CD8+ T cells from cultured PBMCs, taken from culture after CMV antigen stimulation. The source of these receptors is a human donor in good health (CMV status not recorded). Some clones in this sample may be carry-over from other donors' samples.

Points on this clonotype: This may stem from a read error, because a much larger clone lies one nucleotide away. CDR3 residues: CASSHGQGAATEAFF. The CDR3 DNA sequence: TGTGCCAGCAGCCACGGACAGGGGGCCGCCACTGAAGCTTTCTTT. The chain carries TRBV7-2 and TRBJ1-1; TRBD1 aligns across 11 bases. The germline CDR1 and CDR2 sequences are SGHTA and FQGNSA. V dropped 5 bases and J dropped 4; count of bases not matched to a gene: 6. The CDR3 runs to 15 residues.

Only a few counts were recorded for this clonotype. This sequence joins TRBV28 and TRBJ2-1, with 9 bases identical to TRBD2. The germline gives CDR1 MDHEN, CDR2 SYDVKM. The CDR3 has 19 amino acids. V shed 3 bases and J 0 bases; nucleotides not matched to a gene: 12. CDR3: CASSFHPSTSGSSYNEQFF. DNA for the CDR3: TGTGCCAGCAGTTTCCATCCCTCGACTAGCGGAAGCTCCTACAATGAGCAGTTCTTC.

This clonotype was seen at least ten times. V is TRBV6-2 or TRBV6-3 and J is TRBJ2-7; 7 nucleotides align to TRBD2. With 6 bases clipped from V and 3 bases from J, the junction kept 5 bases outside the gene matches. Per germline, CDR1 MNHEY and CDR2 SVGEGT. This CDR3 contains 13 residues. CDR3 sequence reads: CASRPWEGYEQYF. CDR3 in DNA: TGTGCCAGCAGACCATGGGAGGGCTACGAGCAGTACTTC.

This clonotype was recorded at least ten times. The genes are TRBV19 and TRBJ1-5, with TRBD1 identical over 7 bases. Germline loops: CDR1 LNHDA, CDR2 SQIVND (reference sequence). The CDR3 runs 15 residues. V shed 5 bases, J shed 3 bases, and the junction held 7 bases outside the gene matches. The DNA of the CDR3 is TGTGCCAGTAGTCCCCAGGGGGGAGCCAATCAGCCCCAGCATTTT. Translation: CASSPQGGANQPQHF.

J is TRBJ2-7 and V is TRBV7-9, with D possibly matching TRBD2 (6 bases). This CDR3 has 16 amino acids. V was clipped by 1 base and J by 4 bases, with 17 bases between them. Germline loops: CDR1 SEHNR, CDR2 FQNEAQ (reference sequence). The CDR3 region is CASSLGGNPAPYEQYF. DNA for the CDR3: TGTGCCAGCAGCTTAGGCGGGAATCCGGCTCCTTACGAGCAGTACTTC.

The V call is TRBV3-1, the J call TRBJ1-5; 7 nucleotides align to TRBD1. CDR1 LGHDT and CDR2 YNNKEL come from the germline V gene (reference sequence). CDR3 length equals 14 residues. Unmatched junction bases numbered 5, after V lost 4 bases and J lost 5 bases. The CDR3 DNA sequence: TGTGCCAGCAGCCTCAGAGACAGGGATCAGCCCCAGCATTTT. Translation gives CASSLRDRDQPQHF.

The genes are TRBV6-5 and TRBJ2-1; the match to TRBD2 covers 10 bases. After removal of 2 bases from V and 8 bases from J, the junction contained 9 bases not matched to a gene. CDR3 length equals 16 residues. Germline V gives CDR1 MNHEY, CDR2 SVGAGI. CDR3 DNA sequence: TGTGCCAGCAGTTACGGGCCGGGACTAGCGAACGATGAGCAGTTCTTC. Amino acid sequence: CASSYGPGLANDEQFF.

This clonotype was detected only once. V gene TRBV2 combines with J gene TRBJ2-2; D remains unclear. The CDR3 spans 13 residues. V was pared by 7 bases and J by 1 base, with 7 bases between. CDR1 and CDR2 from the germline V gene are SNHLY and FYNNEI. CDR3 in amino acids: CASTLENTGELFF. The DNA for the CDR3 is TGTGCCAGCACCCTAGAGAACACCGGGGAGCTGTTTTTT. Variable domain in full (rest from reference TRBV2 and TRBJ2-2): EPEVTQTPSHQVTQMGQEVILRCVPISNHLYFYWYRQILGQKVEFLVSFYNNEISEKSEIFDDQFSVERPDGSNFTLKIRSTKLEDSAMYFCASTLENTGELFFGEGSRLTVL.

This rearrangement joins TRBV4-1 to TRBJ2-7, with a weak D call TRBD1 (6 bases). The CDR3 has 14 residues. The germline V and J ends were trimmed by 0 bases and 6 bases, with 12 bases remaining between them. Germline CDR1 reads MGHRA; CDR2 reads YSYEKL. The CDR3 reads CASSQDAGAGEQYF. For the CDR3, the DNA is TGCGCCAGCAGCCAAGATGCAGGGGCCGGCGAGCAGTACTTC.

This clonotype has just a few counts. The CDR3 DNA reads as TGCGCCAGCAGCCAAGGTTTAGCGGGGGGGAATGAGCAGTTCTTC. This sequence encodes CASSQGLAGGNEQFF. V usage is TRBV4-1 and J usage is TRBJ2-1, with TRBD2 matching 11 bases. Trimming at V came to 1 base and at J to 7 bases, leaving 3 bases not matched to a gene. The germline CDR1 and CDR2 sequences are MGHRA and YSYEKL. The length of the CDR3 is 15 residues.

The CDR3 spells CASSLAHLNTEAFF. Written as DNA, the CDR3 is TGTGCCAGCAGTTTGGCACACCTGAACACTGAAGCTTTCTTT. The chain couples TRBV28 to TRBJ1-1; D ambiguous. Per germline, CDR1 MDHEN and CDR2 SYDVKM. The ends were cut back, 3 bases at V and 0 bases at J, with 8 bases in the middle. This CDR3 is 14 amino acids long.

The gene calls are TRBV14 and TRBJ1-1; a possible D gene is TRBD1 (6 bases). Between the trimmed V and J ends, which lost 5 bases and 6 bases, there was a span of 16 bases. The CDR3 has 14 residues. Germline lookup yields CDR1 SGHDN and CDR2 FVKESK. In DNA form, the CDR3 reads TGTGCCAGCAGCAAAATTGGACAGTACTCTGAAGCTTTCTTT. It encodes CASSKIGQYSEAFF.